The clone carrying this T cell receptor (beta chain) was seen once. The data belong to a study of shared T cell receptors in the human thymus. The CDR3 loop spans 14 amino acids. In germline, CDR1 is MGHRA, CDR2 YSYEKL. Libraries were prepared by immunoSEQ multiplex PCR; TCRdb keeps only in-frame clonotypes and omits some of them. Among 700,000 to 750,000 clones, 70% to 90% were seen once, and the ten largest hold around 0.01%. These data were also reused for a study on human thymus T cells. From that second work: During corrective heart surgery, resections were taken, and the thymus tissue came from them. Blood and thymic repertoires both appeared biased in V and J gene usage.

The receptor was isolated from a girl under two years old with a congenital heart defect. The chain combines TRBV4-1 with TRBJ2-5; no definite D call. The J call may be wrong; the DNA end is better matched by TRBJ2-7. Sequencing was carried out using thymocytes. CDR3 amino acids: CASSQEGEAYEQYF. In DNA, the CDR3 is TGCGCCAGCAGCCAAGAGGGTGAGGCATACGAGCAGTACTTC.